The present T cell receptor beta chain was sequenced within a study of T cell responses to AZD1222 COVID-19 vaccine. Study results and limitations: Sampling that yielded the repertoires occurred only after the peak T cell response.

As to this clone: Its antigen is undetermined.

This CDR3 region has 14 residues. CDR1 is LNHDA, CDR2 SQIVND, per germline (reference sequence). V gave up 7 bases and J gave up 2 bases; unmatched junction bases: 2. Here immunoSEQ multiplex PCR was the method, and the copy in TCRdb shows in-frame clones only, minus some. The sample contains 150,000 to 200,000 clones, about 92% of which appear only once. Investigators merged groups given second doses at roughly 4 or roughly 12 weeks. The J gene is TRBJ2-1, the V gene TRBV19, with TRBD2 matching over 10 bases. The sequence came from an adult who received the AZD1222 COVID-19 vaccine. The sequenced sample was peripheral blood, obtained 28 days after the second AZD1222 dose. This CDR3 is CASKREGPYNEQFF. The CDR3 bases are TGTGCCAGTAAGCGGGAGGGCCCCTACAATGAGCAGTTCTTC.